The TCR beta chain described here comes from a study of blood T cells in healthy people across ages. Study outcomes and limitations: TCR beta diversity correlated strongly with naive T cell percentage.

This CDR3 has 12 amino acids. Germline V gives CDR1 SEHNR, CDR2 FQNEAQ (reference sequence). Trimming took 4 bases from V and 16 from J, leaving 16 bases between them. As to this clonotype: Its antigen is undetermined.

Primed by a sample-barcoded 5' primer and a J-beta primer mix, a second PCR proceeded for roughly 7 to 11 cycles. Each CDR3 protein gets one entry after TCRdb re-called the 5' RACE reads with MiXCR. This table holds hundreds of thousands of distinct CDR3 sequences, roughly 50% found once. The sequenced material came from blood. This TCR was sampled from a man older than 75 in good health. The chain has TRBV7-9 and TRBJ1-4; D remains ambiguous. As DNA, the CDR3 is TGTGCCAGCAGCTCCTTATCCCGAAAATGGTTTTTT. Translating it yields CASSSLSRKWFF.